Each of the 6 T cell receptor beta chains below was sequenced from the same sample in a study of shared clonotypes between healthy human individuals. The table came from immunoSEQ multiplex PCR; TCRdb's copy has only in-frame clones and leaves some out. The repertoire holds 780,000 or so clones, with 72% as singletons. Sequencing was done on a sample of memory CD4+ T cells sorted from blood. Subset: CD45RA-negative fraction. The origin of the receptors is a woman aged 30 to 39 in good health.

The chain joins TRBV19 to TRBJ2-5; D is uncertain. Between the trimmed V and J ends, which lost 2 bases and 5 bases, there was a span of 9 bases. This CDR3 has 13 amino acids. Per the germline V gene, CDR1 is LNHDA and CDR2 is SQIVND (reference sequence). As DNA, the CDR3 is TGTGCCAGTAGTATACGGCACCGGGAGACCCAGTACTTC. Its protein product is CASSIRHRETQYF.

V and J are TRBV6-1 and TRBJ2-5, with a weak D call TRBD2 (5 bases). In germline, CDR1 is MNHNS, CDR2 SASEGT. The V end lost 6 bases, the J end lost 3 bases, and 14 bases lay between the germline ends. The CDR3 contains 14 residues. CDR3 in DNA: TGTGCCAGCAGCGTTAGATCTAGCAAAGAGACCCAGTACTTC. It translates to CASSVRSSKETQYF.

The chain recombines TRBV2 with TRBJ2-7; tentative D call: TRBD2 (6 bases). Trimming pared 6 bases from V and 2 bases from J, leaving 17 bases between. This CDR3 comprises 15 residues. Germline V lookup: CDR1 SNHLY, CDR2 FYNNEI. This CDR3 is CASSDPPGGTYEQYF. CDR3 DNA: TGTGCCAGCAGCGATCCACCCGGAGGGACCTACGAGCAGTACTTC.

The chain uses TRBV5-6 and TRBJ2-3; no reliable D call. Looked up from germline, CDR1 is SGHDT and CDR2 is YYEEEE. The CDR3 has 14 amino acids. The V gene lost 4 bases and the J gene lost 4 bases, with 13 bases spanning the gap. The CDR3, as DNA: TGTGCCAGCAGCCCACTACCCGGGCCAGATACGCAGTATTTT. Translated, it gives CASSPLPGPDTQYF.

The V call is TRBV6-5, the J call TRBJ2-5; 8 bases match TRBD1. J gave up 5 bases and V 2 bases, and 4 bases lay outside the gene matches. The CDR3 runs to 14 residues. The germline V gene has CDR1 MNHEY and CDR2 SVGAGI. Here the CDR3 DNA reads TGTGCCAGCAGTTACGGACAGGGAGCGGAGACCCAGTACTTC. Translated, it gives CASSYGQGAETQYF.

The rearrangement joins TRBV5-1 to TRBJ2-2; the D is unclear. The CDR3 runs to 14 residues. Trimming cost V 2 bases and J 2 bases, with 7 bases left between them. The germline gives CDR1 SGHRS, CDR2 YFSETQ. The CDR3 DNA sequence: TGCGCCAGCAGCTTCCCCCTTAACACCGGGGAGCTGTTTTTT. Translating gives CASSFPLNTGELFF.